Here is one T cell receptor beta chain with its context. Its target is unknown. Germline CDR1 SGDLS, CDR2 YYNGEE. The J segment lost 1 base and the V segment lost 4 bases, leaving 12 bases of the junction unmatched. This CDR3 is built from 17 residues. These data come from a study of shared clonotypes between healthy human individuals. Study-level points and caveats: An anticipated effect of sequencing depth on clonotype sharing among donors was recognized.

Deep-level running was used for the assay. Loaded into unsorted PBMC replicate PCRs was roughly 300 ng DNA, 25,000 to 30,000 T cell genomes. Sequencing was performed on unsorted PBMC DNA using ten immunoSEQ deep assay plates. Clones were read by immunoSEQ multiplex PCR, and TCRdb kept only the in-frame ones, dropping some. The sample yields hundreds of thousands of clones, approximately 80% seen once. The sample consisted of PBMCs. V and J are TRBV9 and TRBJ2-5, with 8 bases aligning to TRBD2. The sequence was obtained from a woman in her 40s in good health. Some clones in this sample may be carry-over from other donors' samples. The CDR3, as DNA: TGTGCCAGCAGCCCTCACCTCGGGGGGGCCTTCCAAGAGACCCAGTACTTC. Translation: CASSPHLGGAFQETQYF.